Below, one T cell receptor (beta chain) is given with its context. What it binds is not known. V lost 2 bases and J 5 bases, leaving 16 bases between the germline ends. The CDR3 totals 15 residues. Germline loops: CDR1 MNHEY, CDR2 SMNVEV (reference sequence). The investigators sampled blood at baseline, at cycle 4 day 1, and at cycle 7 day 1. This entry is derived from a study of OX40 agonist ivuxolimab in advanced cancers. Study-wide background: Patients with hepatocellular carcinoma, melanoma, renal cell or head and neck cancer made up the dose-escalation patients. Aged 23 to 79 with a mean of approximately 57 years, they were around 83% male. General observations from the study: Compared with others, partial responders at 0.1-3.0 mg/kg displayed clonal expansion among the lowest.

Only in-frame clones appear in the TCRdb table, and some are missing; sequencing was by immunoSEQ multiplex PCR. The sample has about 26,000 clones, under 90% seen once. The source is an adult with an advanced solid tumor such as melanoma, head and neck, liver or kidney cancer. The chain employs TRBV27 and TRBJ2-7; D remains ambiguous. The sample consisted of CD4+ or CD8+ T cells sorted from blood, taken in a trial of the OX40 agonist ivuxolimab. The CDR3 sequence: CASSLLPLSGNEQYF. CDR3 bases: TGTGCCAGCAGTTTACTACCTCTGAGTGGCAACGAGCAGTACTTC.